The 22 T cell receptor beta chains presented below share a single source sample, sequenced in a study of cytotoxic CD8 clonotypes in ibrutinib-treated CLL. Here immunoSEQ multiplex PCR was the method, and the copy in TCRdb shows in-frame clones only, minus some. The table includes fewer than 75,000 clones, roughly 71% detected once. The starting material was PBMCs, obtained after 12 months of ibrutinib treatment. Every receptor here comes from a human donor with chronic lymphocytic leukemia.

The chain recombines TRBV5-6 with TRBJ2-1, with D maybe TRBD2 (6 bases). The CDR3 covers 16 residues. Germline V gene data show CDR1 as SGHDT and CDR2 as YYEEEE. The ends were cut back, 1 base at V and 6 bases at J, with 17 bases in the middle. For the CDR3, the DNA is TGTGCCAGCAGCTTGTCGGGGGAGTGGTGGGGCAATGAGCAGTTCTTC. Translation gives CASSLSGEWWGNEQFF.

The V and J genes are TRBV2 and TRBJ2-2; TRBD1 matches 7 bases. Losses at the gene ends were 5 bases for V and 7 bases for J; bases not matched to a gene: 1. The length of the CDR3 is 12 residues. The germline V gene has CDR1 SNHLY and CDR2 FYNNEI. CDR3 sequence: CASSTGVGELFF. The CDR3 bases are TGTGCCAGCAGTACAGGGGTCGGGGAGCTGTTTTTT.

The CDR3 DNA follows: TGCGCCAGCAGCCAAGATAGGCTAGTGGAGGCCGGGGAGCTGTTTTTT. It translates to CASSQDRLVEAGELFF. This chain links TRBV4-3 with TRBJ2-2; TRBD2 is a possible D gene (5 bases). Between the trimmed V and J ends, which lost 0 bases and 6 bases, there was a span of 14 bases. This CDR3 spans 16 amino acids. CDR1 and CDR2 (germline): LGHNA, YSLEER.

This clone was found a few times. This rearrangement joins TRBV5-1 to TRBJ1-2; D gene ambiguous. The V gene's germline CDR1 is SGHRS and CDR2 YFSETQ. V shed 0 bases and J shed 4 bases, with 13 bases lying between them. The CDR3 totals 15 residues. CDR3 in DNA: TGCGCCAGCAGCTTGGATGGGGTCTTGGGCTATGGCTACACCTTC. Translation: CASSLDGVLGYGYTF.

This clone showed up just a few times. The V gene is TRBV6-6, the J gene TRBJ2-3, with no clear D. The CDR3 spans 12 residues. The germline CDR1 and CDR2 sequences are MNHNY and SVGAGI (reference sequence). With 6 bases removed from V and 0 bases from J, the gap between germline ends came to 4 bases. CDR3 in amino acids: CASSHSTDTQYF. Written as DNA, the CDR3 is TGTGCCAGCAGCCATAGCACAGATACGCAGTATTTT.

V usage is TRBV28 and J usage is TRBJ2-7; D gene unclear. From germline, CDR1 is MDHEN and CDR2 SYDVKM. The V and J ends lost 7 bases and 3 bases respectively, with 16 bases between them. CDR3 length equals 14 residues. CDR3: CASNTPTVIYEQYF. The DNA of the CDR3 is TGTGCCAGCAATACCCCAACAGTAATCTACGAGCAGTACTTC.

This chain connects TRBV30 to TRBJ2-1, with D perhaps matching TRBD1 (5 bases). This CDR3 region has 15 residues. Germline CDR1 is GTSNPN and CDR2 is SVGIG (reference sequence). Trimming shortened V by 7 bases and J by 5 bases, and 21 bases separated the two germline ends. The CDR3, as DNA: TGTGCCTTCGGCTTGGGGCTGAGGCGTGACAATGAGCAGTTCTTC. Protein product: CAFGLGLRRDNEQFF. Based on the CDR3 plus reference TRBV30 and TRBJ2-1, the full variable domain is SQTIHQWPATLVQPVGSPLSLECTVEGTSNPNLYWYRQAAGRGLQLLFYSVGIGQISSEVPQNLSASRPQDRQFILSSKKLLLSDSGFYLCAFGLGLRRDNEQFFGPGTRLTVL.

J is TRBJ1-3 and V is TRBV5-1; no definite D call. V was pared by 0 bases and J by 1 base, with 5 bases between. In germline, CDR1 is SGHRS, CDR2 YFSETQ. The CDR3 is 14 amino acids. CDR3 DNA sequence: TGCGCCAGCAGCTTGGCTGGGTCTGGAAACACCATATATTTT. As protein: CASSLAGSGNTIYF.

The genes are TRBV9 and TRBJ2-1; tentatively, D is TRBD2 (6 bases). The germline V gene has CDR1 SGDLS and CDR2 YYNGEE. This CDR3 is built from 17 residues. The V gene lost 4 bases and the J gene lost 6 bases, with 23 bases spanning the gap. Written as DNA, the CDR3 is TGTGCCAGCAGCAAGACTAGTCTCCGATCCCCCCCCAATGAGCAGTTCTTC. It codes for CASSKTSLRSPPNEQFF.

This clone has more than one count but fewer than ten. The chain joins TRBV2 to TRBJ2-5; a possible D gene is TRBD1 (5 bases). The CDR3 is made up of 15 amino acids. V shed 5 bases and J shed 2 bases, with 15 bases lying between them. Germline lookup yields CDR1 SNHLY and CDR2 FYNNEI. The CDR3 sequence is CASSYAGPPQETQYF. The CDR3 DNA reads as TGTGCCAGCAGTTATGCAGGGCCCCCACAAGAGACCCAGTACTTC.

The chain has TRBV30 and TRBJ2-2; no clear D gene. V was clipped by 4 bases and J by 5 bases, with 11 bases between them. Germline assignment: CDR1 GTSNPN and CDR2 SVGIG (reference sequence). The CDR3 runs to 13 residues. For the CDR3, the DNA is TGTGCCTGGACCCAGAGCAGGACCGGGGAGCTGTTTTTT. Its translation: CAWTQSRTGELFF. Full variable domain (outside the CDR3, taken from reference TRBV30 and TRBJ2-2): SQTIHQWPATLVQPVGSPLSLECTVEGTSNPNLYWYRQAAGRGLQLLFYSVGIGQISSEVPQNLSASRPQDRQFILSSKKLLLSDSGFYLCAWTQSRTGELFFGEGSRLTVL.

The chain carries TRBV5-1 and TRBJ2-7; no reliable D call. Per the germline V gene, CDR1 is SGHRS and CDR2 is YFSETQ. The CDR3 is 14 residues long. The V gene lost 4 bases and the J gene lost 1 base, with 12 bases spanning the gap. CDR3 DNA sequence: TGCGCCAGCAGCCCTGGCAGGCGGTCCTACGAGCAGTACTTC. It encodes CASSPGRRSYEQYF.

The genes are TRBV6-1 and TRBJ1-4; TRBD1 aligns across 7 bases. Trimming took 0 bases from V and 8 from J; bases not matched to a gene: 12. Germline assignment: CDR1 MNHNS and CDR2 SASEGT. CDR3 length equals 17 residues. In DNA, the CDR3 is TGTGCCAGCAGTGAAGCGTTATCTCAGGGGGTGAGGGAAAAACTGTTTTTT. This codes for CASSEALSQGVREKLFF.

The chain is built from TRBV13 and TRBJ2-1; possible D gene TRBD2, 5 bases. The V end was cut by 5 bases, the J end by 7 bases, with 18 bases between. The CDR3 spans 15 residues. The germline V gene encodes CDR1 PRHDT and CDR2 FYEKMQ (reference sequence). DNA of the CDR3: TGTGCCAGCAGCCGGGGAGTTAGCTCTGGGAATGAGCAGTTCTTC. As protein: CASSRGVSSGNEQFF.

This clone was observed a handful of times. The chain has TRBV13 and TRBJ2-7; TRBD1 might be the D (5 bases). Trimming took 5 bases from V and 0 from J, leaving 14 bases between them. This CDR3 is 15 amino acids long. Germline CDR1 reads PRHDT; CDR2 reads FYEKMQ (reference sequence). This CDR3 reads CASSRNRQNSYEQYF. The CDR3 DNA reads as TGTGCCAGCAGCCGTAACCGACAGAACTCCTACGAGCAGTACTTC.

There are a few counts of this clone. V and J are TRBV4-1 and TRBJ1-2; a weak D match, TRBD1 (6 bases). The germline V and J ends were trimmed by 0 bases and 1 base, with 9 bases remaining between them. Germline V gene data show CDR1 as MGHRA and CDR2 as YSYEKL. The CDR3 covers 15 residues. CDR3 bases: TGCGCCAGCAGCCAAGAAGACAGGTTTAACTATGGCTACACCTTC. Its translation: CASSQEDRFNYGYTF.

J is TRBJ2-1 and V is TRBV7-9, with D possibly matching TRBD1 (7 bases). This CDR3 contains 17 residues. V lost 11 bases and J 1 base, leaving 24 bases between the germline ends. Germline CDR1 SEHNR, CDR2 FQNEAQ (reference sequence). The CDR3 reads CAETPTGEVESYNEQFF. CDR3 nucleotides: TGTGCCGAGACCCCAACAGGGGAGGTAGAGTCCTACAATGAGCAGTTCTTC.

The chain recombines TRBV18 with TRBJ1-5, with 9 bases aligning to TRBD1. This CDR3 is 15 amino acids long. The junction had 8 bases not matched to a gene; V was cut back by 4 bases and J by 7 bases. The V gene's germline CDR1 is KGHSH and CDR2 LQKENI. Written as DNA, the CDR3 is TGTGCCAGCTCACTCCGGGACAGGGTTCACCAGCCCCAGCATTTT. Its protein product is CASSLRDRVHQPQHF.

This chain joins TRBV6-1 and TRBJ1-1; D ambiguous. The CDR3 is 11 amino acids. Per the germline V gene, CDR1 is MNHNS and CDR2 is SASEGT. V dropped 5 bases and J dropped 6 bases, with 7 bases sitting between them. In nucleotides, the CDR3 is TGTGCCAGCAGTCGGGGATCTGAAGCTTTCTTT. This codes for CASSRGSEAFF.

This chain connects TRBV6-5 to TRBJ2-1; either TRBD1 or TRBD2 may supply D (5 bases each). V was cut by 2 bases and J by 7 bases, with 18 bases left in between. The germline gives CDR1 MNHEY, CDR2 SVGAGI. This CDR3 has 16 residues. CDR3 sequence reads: CASSYGGRRSRNEQFF. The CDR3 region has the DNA TGTGCCAGCAGTTACGGGGGAAGAAGGAGTAGGAATGAGCAGTTCTTC.

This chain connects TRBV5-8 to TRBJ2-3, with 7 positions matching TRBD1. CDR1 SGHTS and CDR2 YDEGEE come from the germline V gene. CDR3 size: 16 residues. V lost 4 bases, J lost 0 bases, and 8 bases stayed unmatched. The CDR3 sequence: CASSPHRGQSTDTQYF. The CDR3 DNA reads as TGTGCCAGCAGCCCACACAGGGGTCAAAGCACAGATACGCAGTATTTT.

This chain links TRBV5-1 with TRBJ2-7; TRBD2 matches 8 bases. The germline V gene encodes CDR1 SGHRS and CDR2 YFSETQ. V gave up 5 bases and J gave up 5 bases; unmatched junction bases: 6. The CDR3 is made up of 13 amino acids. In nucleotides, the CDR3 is TGCGCCAGCAGTGGTAGCGGGATTGACGAGCAGTACTTC. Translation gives CASSGSGIDEQYF.